This T cell receptor (beta chain) stems from a study of blood T cell repertoires in COVID-19. On the study more broadly: Researchers got acute and convalescent COVID-19 samples from the United States, Italy and Spain. In each case, the material was cDNA or gDNA derived from T cells, B-cell-depleted T cells, or PBMCs.

In the original processing: It was from reference gene primer amplification that nucleated cell counts were estimated. Here immunoSEQ multiplex PCR was the method, and the copy in TCRdb shows in-frame clones only, minus some. That table supplies the V and J calls and clone size; D and trimming were determined from the DNA. The sample includes some 19,000 clones, roughly 86% of them seen just once. This CDR3 has 15 residues. Trimming shortened V by 0 bases and J by 3 bases, and 11 bases separated the two germline ends. The germline CDR1 and CDR2 sequences are LGHNA and YSLEER. The receptor comes from a man in his 70s with acute or convalescent COVID-19. Source material: peripheral blood. The chain employs TRBV4-3 and TRBJ1-1; maybe TRBD1 (6 bases). The CDR3 protein is CASSQDPTGYTEAFF. Here the CDR3 DNA reads TGCGCCAGCAGCCAAGATCCAACAGGGTACACTGAAGCTTTCTTT.